This TCR beta chain was identified in a study of graft-versus-host responses after intestinal transplantation. About the study: Recipients obtained multivisceral, liver-intestinal, or isolated intestinal transplants. Every one of the recipients received anti-thymocyte globulin induction and afterwards took tacrolimus and steroids for around 3 years. Whole-study findings and limits: GvH clones appeared in recipient marrow, some first in ileum or blood. Peak levels of circulating GvH clones tracked with early post-transplant HvG declines.

As for this clone: Its antigen is as yet unknown.

Measured with immunoSEQ multiplex PCR; TCRdb has only the in-frame clones, and not every one. Among some 110,000 clones listed, 90% were seen once. V gave up 2 bases and J gave up 1 base, with 7 bases separating them. The CDR3 length is 14 residues. The germline CDR1 and CDR2 sequences are SGHDT and YYEEEE. The sequence came from a human donor who received an intestinal transplant. The genes are TRBV5-6 and TRBJ1-3; D is ambiguous. This specimen was unstimulated CD4+ T cells sorted from spleen or lymph node cells, taken before intestinal transplant. The CDR3 spells CASSFRSSGNTIYF. The DNA of the CDR3 is TGTGCCAGCAGCTTCCGGTCTTCTGGAAACACCATATATTTT.